Included here is one T cell receptor (beta chain) sequence, with context. Germline CDR1 reads MNHEY; CDR2 reads SMNVEV (reference sequence). The V gene lost 6 bases and the J gene lost 9 bases, with 17 bases spanning the gap. This CDR3 is 13 amino acids long. The source of the sample is a study of cytomegalovirus exposure and HLA in healthy donors. A multiplex PCR was run with 60 Vbeta primers and 13 Jbeta primers. The protocol was immunoSEQ multiplex PCR, while the TCRdb copy is restricted to in-frame clones and leaves out a portion. This table has more than 90,000 clones, more than 60% appearing once.

Specimen: PBMCs. The clonotype comes from a human donor in good health. This chain joins TRBV27 and TRBJ1-1; possibly TRBD1 for D (6 bases). CDR3 loop: CASSLIPGQKAFF. DNA for the CDR3: TGTGCCAGCAGCTTGATACCGGGACAAAAAGCTTTCTTT.